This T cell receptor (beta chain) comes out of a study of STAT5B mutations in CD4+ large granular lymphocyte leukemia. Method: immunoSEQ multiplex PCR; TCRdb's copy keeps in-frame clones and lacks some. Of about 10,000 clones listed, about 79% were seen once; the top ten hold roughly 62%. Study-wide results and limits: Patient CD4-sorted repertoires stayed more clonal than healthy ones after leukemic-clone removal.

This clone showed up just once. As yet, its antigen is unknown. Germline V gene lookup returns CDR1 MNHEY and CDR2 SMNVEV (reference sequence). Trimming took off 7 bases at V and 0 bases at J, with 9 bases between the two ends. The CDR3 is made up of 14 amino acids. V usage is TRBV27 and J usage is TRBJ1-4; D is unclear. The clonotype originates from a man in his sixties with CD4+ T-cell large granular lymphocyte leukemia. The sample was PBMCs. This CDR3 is CASKILATNEKLFF. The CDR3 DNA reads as TGTGCCAGCAAGATCCTTGCAACTAATGAAAAACTGTTTTTT.